The next 19 T cell receptor beta chains were all read from a single sample in a study of blood T cell repertoires in COVID-19. Assay used: immunoSEQ multiplex PCR; TCRdb lists only in-frame clones, some missing. The table has some 150,000 clones, about 87% seen once; the top ten hold roughly 37%. Sample: peripheral blood. These receptor sequences come from a man aged 45-65 years who had recovered from COVID-19.

The chain links TRBV7-9 to TRBJ2-7; D might be TRBD2 (5 bases). The germline V gene has CDR1 SEHNR and CDR2 FQNEAQ (reference sequence). This CDR3 contains 14 residues. V was pared by 5 bases and J by 3 bases, with 14 bases between. CDR3 DNA: TGTGCCAGCAGCCGCACCAACGGGGACTACGAGCAGTACTTC. Its translation: CASSRTNGDYEQYF.

As for this clone: Other DNA sequences in the same sample also yield this CDR3. This chain connects TRBV5-1 to TRBJ1-2; TRBD1 is a possible D gene (6 bases). The CDR3 sequence is 13 residues long. CDR1 is SGHRS and CDR2 is YFSETQ in the germline V gene. V was cut by 5 bases and J by 4 bases, with 12 bases left in between. DNA of the CDR3: TGCGCCAGCAGTCCGGACAGCGCCTATGGCTACACCTTC. This codes for CASSPDSAYGYTF. Based on the CDR3 plus reference TRBV5-1 and TRBJ1-2, the full variable domain is KAGVTQTPRYLIKTRGQQVTLSCSPISGHRSVSWYQQTPGQGLQFLFEYFSETQRNKGNFPGRFSGRQFSNSRSEMNVSTLELGDSALYLCASSPDSAYGYTFGSGTRLTVV.

In its sample, this clone was seen once. The chain employs TRBV30 and TRBJ2-2; TRBD2 agrees at 12 bases. J gave up 1 base and V 1 base, and 4 bases lay outside the gene matches. The CDR3 is 17 amino acids. Germline loops: CDR1 GTSNPN, CDR2 SVGIG (reference sequence). CDR3 bases: TGTGCCTGGAGTGGACTAGCGGGGGATATGAACACCGGGGAGCTGTTTTTT. Protein: CAWSGLAGDMNTGELFF. The full variable domain, its missing parts supplied by reference TRBV30 and TRBJ2-2, is SQTIHQWPATLVQPVGSPLSLECTVEGTSNPNLYWYRQAAGRGLQLLFYSVGIGQISSEVPQNLSASRPQDRQFILSSKKLLLSDSGFYLCAWSGLAGDMNTGELFFGEGSRLTVL.

The J gene is TRBJ1-1, the V gene TRBV3-1 (or the pseudogene TRBV3-2), with TRBD1 as a possible D gene (5 bases). Trimming left V 0 bases short and J 1 base short, with 6 bases between. The germline V gene encodes CDR1 LGHDT and CDR2 YNNKEL (reference sequence). The CDR3 consists of 14 residues. Here the CDR3 DNA reads TGTGCCAGCAGCCAAGATCAGGGGAACACTGAAGCTTTCTTT. Amino acid sequence: CASSQDQGNTEAFF.

CDR3 DNA: TGTGCCAGCAGCACAGGGTTGGGAGAGACCCAGTACTTC. Its protein is CASSTGLGETQYF. The chain carries TRBV11-2 and TRBJ2-5; D might be TRBD1 (6 bases). CDR1 and CDR2 (germline): SGHAT, FQNNGV. CDR3 length: 13 amino acids. V was trimmed by 5 bases and J by 4 bases, leaving 11 bases between them.

The chain combines TRBV3-1 (or the pseudogene TRBV3-2) with TRBJ2-1, with 9 positions matching TRBD2. This CDR3 is 17 amino acids long. Germline V gives CDR1 LGHDT, CDR2 YNNKEL (reference sequence). Germline trimming cut 4 bases from V and 5 bases from J; bases unmatched to any gene: 12. CDR3 protein: CASSPTLQRGADNEQFF. In nucleotides, the CDR3 is TGTGCCAGCAGCCCCACCCTGCAGCGGGGGGCCGACAATGAGCAGTTCTTC.

The chain recombines TRBV11-2 with TRBJ2-1; D is perhaps TRBD2 (5 bases). The germline V gene encodes CDR1 SGHAT and CDR2 FQNNGV. The CDR3 length is 17 residues. Trimming took off 2 bases at V and 0 bases at J, with 14 bases between the two ends. CDR3 DNA: TGTGCCAGCAGCTTATCTGCTAGCCCCAGCTCCTACAATGAGCAGTTCTTC. Protein sequence: CASSLSASPSSYNEQFF.

V is TRBV19 and J is TRBJ2-5; D is unclear. Germline lookup yields CDR1 LNHDA and CDR2 SQIVND (reference sequence). V was trimmed by 5 bases and J by 5 bases, leaving 12 bases between them. The CDR3 contains 13 residues. DNA for the CDR3: TGTGCCAGTAGTGCCCGCGGCCGGGAGACCCAGTACTTC. Its translation: CASSARGRETQYF. The full variable domain, in which reference TRBV19 and TRBJ2-5 provide the parts outside the CDR3, is DGGITQSPKYLFRKEGQNVTLSCEQNLNHDAMYWYRQDPGQGLRLIYYSQIVNDFQKGDIAEGYSVSREKKESFPLTVTSAQKNPTAFYLCASSARGRETQYFGPGTRLLVL.

This chain connects TRBV7-2 to TRBJ2-2, with 12 positions matching TRBD2. The CDR3 has 17 amino acids. Germline V gene sequence: CDR1 SGHTA, CDR2 FQGNSA. The ends lost 8 bases at V and 3 bases at J; junction bases unmatched: 10. The CDR3 region is CASAPRTSGVYTGELFF. The DNA for the CDR3 is TGTGCCAGCGCCCCCCGGACTAGCGGGGTCTACACCGGGGAGCTGTTTTTT.

J is TRBJ1-4 and V is TRBV4-3; 8 nucleotides match TRBD1. CDR3 size: 15 residues. Germline values: CDR1 LGHNA, CDR2 YSLEER. V dropped 4 bases and J dropped 7; count of bases not matched to a gene: 8. CDR3 region: CASSRDGTGTEKLFF. CDR3 coding DNA: TGCGCCAGCAGCCGAGATGGGACAGGCACTGAAAAACTGTTTTTT.

This chain joins TRBV29-1 and TRBJ2-2; perhaps TRBD1 as D (5 bases). CDR1 and CDR2 from the germline V gene are SQVTM and ANQGSEA. V lost 0 bases and J 4 bases, leaving 12 bases between the germline ends. The CDR3 sequence is 15 residues long. The CDR3 sequence is CSVEESGQGTGELFF. The CDR3 bases are TGCAGCGTTGAAGAGTCAGGGCAGGGCACCGGGGAGCTGTTTTTT.

The chain combines TRBV3-1 (or the pseudogene TRBV3-2) with TRBJ2-5, with D tentatively TRBD2 (6 bases). The CDR3 length is 16 residues. Between the trimmed V and J ends, which lost 0 bases and 5 bases, there was a span of 16 bases. CDR1 and CDR2 from the germline V gene are LGHDT and YNNKEL (reference sequence). The DNA of the CDR3 is TGTGCCAGCAGCCAAGATCGGCGGAGGGGTATTGAGACCCAGTACTTC. Translation gives CASSQDRRRGIETQYF.

The chain combines TRBV6-5 with TRBJ2-1; 7 bases are a match to TRBD1. Germline CDR1 and CDR2: MNHEY and SVGAGI. This CDR3 is 14 amino acids long. Trimming removed 7 bases from V and 4 bases from J; junction bases left unmatched: 7. CDR3 loop: CASIPDRVYNEQFF. In DNA, the CDR3 is TGTGCCAGCATTCCAGACAGGGTGTACAATGAGCAGTTCTTC.

The chain has TRBV6-5 and TRBJ2-3, with TRBD2 matching 9 bases. This CDR3 spans 16 amino acids. The V gene end was trimmed by 2 bases and the J gene end by 0 bases; junction bases not matched to a gene: 3. The germline V gene has CDR1 MNHEY and CDR2 SVGAGI. The CDR3 DNA follows: TGTGCCAGCAGTTACAGAGGACTAGCGAGCACAGATACGCAGTATTTT. Translated, it gives CASSYRGLASTDTQYF.

V usage is TRBV30 and J usage is TRBJ1-6, with no clear D. Germline CDR1 GTSNPN, CDR2 SVGIG (reference sequence). The CDR3 sequence is 14 residues long. V gave up 1 base and J gave up 9 bases, with 13 bases separating them. CDR3: CAWSAPTSPSPLHF. In nucleotides, the CDR3 is TGTGCCTGGAGTGCCCCCACATCTCCTTCACCCCTCCACTTT. Using reference TRBV30 and TRBJ1-6 for the parts outside the CDR3, the full variable domain is SQTIHQWPATLVQPVGSPLSLECTVEGTSNPNLYWYRQAAGRGLQLLFYSVGIGQISSEVPQNLSASRPQDRQFILSSKKLLLSDSGFYLCAWSAPTSPSPLHFGNGTRLTVT.

This clone is categorized as large (0.1 to 1%). The rearrangement links TRBV4-3 to TRBJ1-2, with D perhaps TRBD1 (6 bases). In germline, CDR1 is LGHNA, CDR2 YSLEER. Trimming took 0 bases from V and 9 from J, leaving 20 bases between them. This CDR3 region has 16 residues. This CDR3 reads CASSQDSGGHYLRYTF. The CDR3 region has the DNA TGCGCCAGCAGCCAAGATAGCGGGGGGCACTATCTCCGCTACACCTTC.

The chain recombines TRBV2 with TRBJ2-3; D might be TRBD1 (6 bases). CDR3 length: 15 amino acids. V shed 4 bases and J shed 0 bases, with 11 bases lying between them. Germline lookup yields CDR1 SNHLY and CDR2 FYNNEI. CDR3 residues: CASSVVGTSTDTQYF. The CDR3 DNA sequence: TGTGCCAGCAGTGTGGTGGGGACAAGCACAGATACGCAGTATTTT.

For the CDR3, the DNA is TGTGCCAGCAGCTTTGGCCCAACTAATGAAAAACTGTTTTTT. Its protein is CASSFGPTNEKLFF. The chain carries TRBV5-5 and TRBJ1-4; D gene ambiguous. In germline, CDR1 is SGHKS, CDR2 YYEKEE (reference sequence). The CDR3 length is 14 residues. Trimming removed 2 bases at V and 0 bases at J, with 5 bases between.

The chain links TRBV4-1 to TRBJ1-1, with D unclear. Germline V gives CDR1 MGHRA, CDR2 YSYEKL. The length of the CDR3 is 14 residues. V was clipped by 2 bases and J by 11 bases, with 18 bases between them. The DNA for the CDR3 is TGCGCCAGCAGCCAACTGGGCCCACGTAGCGGGGCTTTCTTT. Residues: CASSQLGPRSGAFF.